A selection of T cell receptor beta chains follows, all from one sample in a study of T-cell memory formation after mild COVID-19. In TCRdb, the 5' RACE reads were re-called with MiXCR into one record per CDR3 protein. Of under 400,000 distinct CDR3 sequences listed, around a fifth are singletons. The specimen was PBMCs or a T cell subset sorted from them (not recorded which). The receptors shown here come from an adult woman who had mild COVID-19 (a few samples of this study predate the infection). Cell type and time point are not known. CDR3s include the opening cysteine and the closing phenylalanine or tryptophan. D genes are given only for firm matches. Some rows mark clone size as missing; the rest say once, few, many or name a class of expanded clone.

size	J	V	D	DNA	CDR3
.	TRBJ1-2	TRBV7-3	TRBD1	TGTGCCAGCAGCTTATGGCCGAACAGGGGGCCGAATGGCTACACCTTC	CASSLWPNRGPNGYTF
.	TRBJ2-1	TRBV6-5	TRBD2	TGTGCCAGCAGCTCACCCGGGACTAGCATTTACAATGAGCAGTTCTTC	CASSSPGTSIYNEQFF
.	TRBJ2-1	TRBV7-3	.	TGTGCCAGCGGTCTTATGGGACACAATGAGCAGTTCTTC	CASGLMGHNEQFF
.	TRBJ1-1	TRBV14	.	TGTGCCAGCAGCCAAGGGGGGGCCCTGAACACTGAAGCTTTCTTT	CASSQGGALNTEAFF
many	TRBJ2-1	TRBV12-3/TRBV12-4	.	TGTGCCAGCGGATACTTGGGGGGCGCGGGGGAGCAGTTCTTC	CASGYLGGAGEQFF
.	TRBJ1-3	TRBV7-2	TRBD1	TGTGCCAGCAGCTTAGTTCTGGGAGGGGGCAAAGGAAACACCATATATTTT	CASSLVLGGGKGNTIYF
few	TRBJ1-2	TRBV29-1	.	TGCAGCGTTGAAGGCGGCAGGGAAGGTGGCTACACCTTC	CSVEGGREGGYTF
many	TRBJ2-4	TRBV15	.	TGTGCCACCAGCAGCCTAACAGGAGCCGAAAACATTCAGTACTTC	CATSSLTGAENIQYF
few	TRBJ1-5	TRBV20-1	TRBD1	TGCAGTGCTAGCCCGGGGACAGGGGCCAATCAGCCCCAGCATTTT	CSASPGTGANQPQHF
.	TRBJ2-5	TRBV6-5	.	TGTGCCAGCAGTTCTAGACCTTCTCGAGAGACCCAGTACTTC	CASSSRPSRETQYF
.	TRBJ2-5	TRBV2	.	TGTGCCAGCAGTGAAGTCGGTGTCAGGGAGACCCAGTACTTC	CASSEVGVRETQYF
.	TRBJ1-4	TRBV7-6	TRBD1	TGTGCCAGCAGCAAGGACAGGGCTGAAAAACTGTTTTTT	CASSKDRAEKLFF
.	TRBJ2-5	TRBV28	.	TGTGCCAGCAGTTTAAATCCCGGACCGGGGGAAGAGACCCAGTACTTC	CASSLNPGPGEETQYF
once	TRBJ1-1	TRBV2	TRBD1	TGTGCCAGCAGTGCCGGGACAGTGACTGAAGCTTTCTTT	CASSAGTVTEAFF
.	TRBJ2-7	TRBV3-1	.	TGTGCCAGCAGCCAAGTGGGTCCTTACGAGCAGTACTTC	CASSQVGPYEQYF
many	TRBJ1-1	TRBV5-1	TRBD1	TGCGCCAGCAGCTTAGGGGGCGAAGCTTTCTTT	CASSLGGEAFF
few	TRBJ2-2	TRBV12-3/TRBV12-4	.	TGTGCCAGCAGTCTCCGGGGCCGGGGCACCGGGGAGCTGTTTTTT	CASSLRGRGTGELFF
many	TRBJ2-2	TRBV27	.	TGTGCCAGCAGCAAAACCCTGATCGGACAGTTGAACACCGGGGAGCTGTTTTTT	CASSKTLIGQLNTGELFF
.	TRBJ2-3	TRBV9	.	TGTGCCAGCAGCGTAGTGGTGGGCCCCACAGATACGCAGTATTTT	CASSVVVGPTDTQYF
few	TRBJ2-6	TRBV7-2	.	TGTGCCAGCAGCTTAGGGGGTTTCGGGAGCGGGGCCAACGTCCTGACTTTC	CASSLGGFGSGANVLTF
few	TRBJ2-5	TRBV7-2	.	TGTGCCAGCGAACGACGCAGGGGACAAGAGACCCAGTACTTC	CASERRRGQETQYF
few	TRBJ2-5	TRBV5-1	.	TGCGCCAGCAGCTGGCAAACGGGGACCCGTGAGGAGACCCAGTACTTC	CASSWQTGTREETQYF
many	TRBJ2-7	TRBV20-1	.	TGCAGTGCTATACCGACATTTAACTCCTACGAGCAGTACTTC	CSAIPTFNSYEQYF
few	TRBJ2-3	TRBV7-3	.	TGTGCCAGCAGCTTAAGAGAAAGGGATACGCAGTATTTT	CASSLRERDTQYF
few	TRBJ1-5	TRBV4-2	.	TGTGCCAGCAGCCAAGGCAGCGGAGGAGGCAATCAGCCCCAGCATTTT	CASSQGSGGGNQPQHF
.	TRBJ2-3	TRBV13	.	TGTGCCAGCAGCTTAGGCCGACAGGAGGGATGGATCCCAGATACGCAGTATTTT	CASSLGRQEGWIPDTQYF
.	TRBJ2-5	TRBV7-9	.	TGTGCCAGCAGCTGGCAGGGAATCCAGTACTTC	CASSWQGIQYF